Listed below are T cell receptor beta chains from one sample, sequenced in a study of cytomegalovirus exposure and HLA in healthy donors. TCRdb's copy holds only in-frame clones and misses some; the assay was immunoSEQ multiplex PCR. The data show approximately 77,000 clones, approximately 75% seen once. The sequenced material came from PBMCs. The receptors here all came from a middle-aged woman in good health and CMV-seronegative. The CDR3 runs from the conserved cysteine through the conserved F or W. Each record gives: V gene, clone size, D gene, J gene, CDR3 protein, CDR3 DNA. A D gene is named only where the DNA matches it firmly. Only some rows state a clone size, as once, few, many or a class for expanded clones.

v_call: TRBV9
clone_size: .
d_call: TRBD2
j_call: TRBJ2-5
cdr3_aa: CASSVAGTRLETQYF
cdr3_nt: TGTGCCAGCAGCGTAGCCGGGACTAGACTTGAGACCCAGTACTTC

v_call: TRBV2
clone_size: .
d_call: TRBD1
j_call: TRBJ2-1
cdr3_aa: CASSQRGQPYNEQFF
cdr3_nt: TGTGCCAGCAGCCAAAGGGGACAGCCCTACAATGAGCAGTTCTTC

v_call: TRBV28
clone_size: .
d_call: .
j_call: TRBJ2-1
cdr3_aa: CASSLAGIRANEQFF
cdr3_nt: TGTGCCAGCAGTTTGGCGGGAATTAGGGCCAATGAGCAGTTCTTC

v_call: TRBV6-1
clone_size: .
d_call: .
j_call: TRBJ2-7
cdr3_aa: CASRGGALVPYEQYF
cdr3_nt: TGTGCCAGCAGAGGGGGGGCCCTGGTTCCGTACGAGCAGTACTTC

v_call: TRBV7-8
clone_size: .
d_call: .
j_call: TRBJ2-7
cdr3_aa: CASSLGGSSPYEQYF
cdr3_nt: TGTGCCAGCAGCTTAGGTGGGAGCAGTCCTTACGAGCAGTACTTC

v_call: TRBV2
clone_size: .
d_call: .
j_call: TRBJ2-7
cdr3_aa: CASTTGAYEQYF
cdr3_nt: TGTGCCAGCACGACCGGGGCCTACGAGCAGTACTTC

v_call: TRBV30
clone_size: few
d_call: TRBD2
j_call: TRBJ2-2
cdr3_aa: CAWSAGRAPGELFF
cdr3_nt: TGTGCCTGGAGTGCGGGGAGGGCCCCCGGGGAGCTGTTTTTT

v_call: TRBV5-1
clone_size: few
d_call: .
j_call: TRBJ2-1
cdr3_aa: CASSDGTNYNEQFF
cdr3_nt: TGCGCCAGCAGCGACGGGACAAACTACAATGAGCAGTTCTTC

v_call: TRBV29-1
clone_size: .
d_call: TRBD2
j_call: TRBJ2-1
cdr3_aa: CSVLRRIAGSYNEQFF
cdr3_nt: TGCAGCGTCCTCCGCCGTATAGCGGGATCTTACAATGAGCAGTTCTTC

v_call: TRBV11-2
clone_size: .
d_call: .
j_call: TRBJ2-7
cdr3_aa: CASSFALMGLPQGEGQYF
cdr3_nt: TGTGCCAGCAGCTTTGCCCTAATGGGTCTCCCGCAGGGTGAAGGGCAGTACTTC

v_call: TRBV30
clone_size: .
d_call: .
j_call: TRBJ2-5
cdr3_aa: CAWRLDERLPQETQYF
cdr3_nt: TGTGCCTGGAGGTTAGACGAGCGGCTCCCTCAAGAGACCCAGTACTTC

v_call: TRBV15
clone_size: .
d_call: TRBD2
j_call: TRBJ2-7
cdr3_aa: CATSSPSGNSYEQYF
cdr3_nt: TGTGCCACCAGCAGCCCTAGCGGAAACTCCTACGAGCAGTACTTC

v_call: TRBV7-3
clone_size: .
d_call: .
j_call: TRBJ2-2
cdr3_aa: CASSLFGGTGELFF
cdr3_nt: TGTGCCAGCAGCTTATTCGGGGGCACCGGGGAGCTGTTTTTT

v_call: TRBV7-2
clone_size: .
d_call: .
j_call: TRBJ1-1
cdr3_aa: CASSLARGYEAFF
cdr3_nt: TGTGCCAGCAGCTTAGCAAGGGGCTATGAAGCTTTCTTT

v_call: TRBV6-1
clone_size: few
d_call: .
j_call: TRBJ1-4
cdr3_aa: CASSAVRGGGGEKLFF
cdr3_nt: TGTGCCAGCAGTGCCGTTAGGGGAGGCGGCGGGGAAAAACTGTTTTTT

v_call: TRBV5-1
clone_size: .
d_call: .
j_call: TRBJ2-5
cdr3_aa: CASSFTGTQYF
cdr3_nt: TGCGCCAGCAGCTTTACAGGGACCCAGTACTTC

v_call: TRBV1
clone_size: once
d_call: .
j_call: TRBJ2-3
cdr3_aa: CTSSQDRQRGLAGVTDTQYF
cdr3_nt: TGCACCAGCAGCCAAGATAGGCAGAGGGGACTAGCGGGGGTCACAGATACGCAGTATTTT

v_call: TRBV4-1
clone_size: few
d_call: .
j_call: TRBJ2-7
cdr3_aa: CASSQVPGTGEQYF
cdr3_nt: TGCGCCAGCAGCCAAGTTCCAGGTACGGGGGAGCAGTACTTC

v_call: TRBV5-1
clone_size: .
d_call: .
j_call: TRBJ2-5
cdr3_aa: CASSSLTEETQYF
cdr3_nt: TGCGCCAGCAGCTCCCTGACAGAAGAGACCCAGTACTTC

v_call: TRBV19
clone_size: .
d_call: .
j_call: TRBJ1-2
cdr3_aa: CASMSAGVSYGYTF
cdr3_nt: TGTGCCAGTATGTCAGCAGGGGTTAGCTATGGCTACACCTTC

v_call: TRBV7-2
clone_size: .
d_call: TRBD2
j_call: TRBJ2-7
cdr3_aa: CASSQMGGSYEQYF
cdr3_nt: TGTGCCAGCAGCCAGATGGGCGGGAGCTACGAGCAGTACTTC

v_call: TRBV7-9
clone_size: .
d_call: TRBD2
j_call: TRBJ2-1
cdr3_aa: CASSRPPASGGRSNEQFF
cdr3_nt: TGTGCCAGCAGCCGACCCCCGGCTAGCGGGGGGCGCTCCAATGAGCAGTTCTTC

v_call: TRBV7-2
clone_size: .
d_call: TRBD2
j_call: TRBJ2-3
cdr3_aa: CASSLGSSGSLGTDTQYF
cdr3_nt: TGTGCCAGCAGCTTGGGGTCTAGCGGGAGTTTGGGCACAGATACGCAGTATTTT

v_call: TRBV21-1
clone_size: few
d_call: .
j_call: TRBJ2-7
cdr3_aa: CASSKNLLIRRFLSSYEQYF
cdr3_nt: TGTGCCAGCAGCAAAAACCTTCTGATCCGGAGGTTTCTTAGCTCCTACGAGCAGTACTTC

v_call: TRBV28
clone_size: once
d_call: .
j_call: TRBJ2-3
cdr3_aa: CASSLGGIGTDTQYF
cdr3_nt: TGTGCCAGCAGTTTGGGCGGGATTGGCACAGATACGCAGTATTTT

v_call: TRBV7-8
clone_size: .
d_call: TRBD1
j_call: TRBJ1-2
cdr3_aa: CASSLTGGEDGYTF
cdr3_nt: TGTGCCAGCAGCCTGACAGGGGGCGAGGATGGCTACACCTTC

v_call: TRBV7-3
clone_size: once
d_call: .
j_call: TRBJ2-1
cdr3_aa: CASSSGLNYNEQFF
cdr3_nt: TGTGCCAGCAGCTCGGGACTCAACTACAATGAGCAGTTCTTC

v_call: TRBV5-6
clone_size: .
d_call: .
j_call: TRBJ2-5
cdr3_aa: CASSRQKETQYF
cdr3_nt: TGTGCCAGCAGCCGACAGAAAGAGACCCAGTACTTC

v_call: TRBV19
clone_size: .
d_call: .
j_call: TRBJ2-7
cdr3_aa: CASSLGHSSYEQYF
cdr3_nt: TGTGCCAGTAGTTTGGGACATTCCTCCTACGAGCAGTACTTC

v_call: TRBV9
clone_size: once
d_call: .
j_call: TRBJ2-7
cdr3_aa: CASSVGYLTTSYEQYF
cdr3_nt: TGTGCCAGCAGCGTAGGGTATTTGACTACCTCCTACGAGCAGTACTTC

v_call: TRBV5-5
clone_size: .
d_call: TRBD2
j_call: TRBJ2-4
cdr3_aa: CASSLGLAGAPPNIQYF
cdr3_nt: TGTGCCAGCAGCTTGGGCCTAGCGGGAGCCCCGCCCAACATTCAGTACTTC